The following is a TCR beta chain sequence with its context. The data were obtained in a study of blood T cell repertoires in COVID-19. Turning to the study itself: Samples came from the United States, Italy and Spain, spanning acute and convalescent COVID-19. From T cells, B-cell-depleted T cells, or PBMCs came the material, which was cDNA or gDNA.

As processed by the authors: Nucleated cell counts were estimated from reference gene primer amplification. Some clones are missing from TCRdb's copy, which holds only in-frame ones; the method was immunoSEQ multiplex PCR. V and J calls and clone size are those listed in that table; D and trimming were worked out from the DNA. The sample has roughly 260,000 clones, roughly 86% seen once. Per the germline V gene, CDR1 is SNHLY and CDR2 is FYNNEI. The ends were cut back, 6 bases at V and 0 bases at J, with 12 bases in the middle. The CDR3 has 15 residues. This sequence was found in a man in his forties or fifties who had recovered from COVID-19. The material sequenced was peripheral blood. The chain carries TRBV2 and TRBJ1-5; D remains ambiguous. CDR3 loop: CASRKGEYSNQPQHF. The CDR3 DNA sequence: TGTGCCAGCAGAAAGGGAGAGTATAGCAATCAGCCCCAGCATTTT.